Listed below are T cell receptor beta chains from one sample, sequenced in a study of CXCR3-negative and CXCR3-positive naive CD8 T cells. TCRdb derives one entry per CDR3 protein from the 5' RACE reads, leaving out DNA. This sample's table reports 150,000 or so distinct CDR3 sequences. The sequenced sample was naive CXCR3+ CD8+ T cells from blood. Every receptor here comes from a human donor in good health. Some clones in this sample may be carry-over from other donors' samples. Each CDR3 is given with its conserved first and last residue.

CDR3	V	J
CASSTGLAGAGTDTQYF	TRBV4-1	TRBJ2-3
CSVGELGTEAFF	TRBV29-1	TRBJ1-1
CASTYGTGLATGELFF	TRBV19	TRBJ2-2
CASSYSGGGNIQYF	TRBV6-6	TRBJ2-4
CASRLGTDYEQYF	TRBV7-9	TRBJ2-7
CASSSAGETQYF	TRBV6-5	TRBJ2-5
CSARTGDTEAFF	TRBV20-1	TRBJ1-1
CASSNWDRGGTEAFF	TRBV21-1	TRBJ1-1
CSARDPTSDTQYF	TRBV20-1	TRBJ2-3
CASSLGPSGGARDTQYF	TRBV13	TRBJ2-3
CASSSPGTGEETQYF	TRBV5-1	TRBJ2-5
CASSLVLAPNTEAFF	TRBV28	TRBJ1-1
CASSLGGRDTGELFF	TRBV2	TRBJ2-2
CASSEQLAGGTGEQFF	TRBV25-1	TRBJ2-1
CATSDPGTGGVWDTQYF	TRBV24-1	TRBJ2-3
CASTAAGGITDTQYF	TRBV12-3/TRBV12-4	TRBJ2-3
CASSEGQGGMEQFF	TRBV13	TRBJ2-1
CASSPPLLDTQYF	TRBV7-2	TRBJ2-3
CASSLGTWDEQYF	TRBV5-5	TRBJ2-7
CSVEDYRGEPEAFF	TRBV29-1	TRBJ1-1
CASGNTGGHQPQHF	TRBV27	TRBJ1-5
CASGSRGDTQYF	TRBV7-9	TRBJ2-3
CASSLLAESDTEAFF	TRBV28	TRBJ1-1
CASSPLLLAGGTYEQCF	TRBV3-1	TRBJ2-7
CASSLTPGSPSYNEQFF	TRBV7-7	TRBJ2-1
CASRTGTSIWMNTDTQYF	TRBV2	TRBJ2-3
CASSLGVNTEAFF	TRBV5-6	TRBJ1-1
CASSMVWYEQFF	TRBV6-6	TRBJ2-1
CASSDRKGPQHF	TRBV12-3/TRBV12-4	TRBJ1-5
CASSSSRVAGGPDETQYF	TRBV7-2	TRBJ2-5
CSVRQGADEKLFF	TRBV29-1	TRBJ1-4
CASSPFPGPHSGNTIYF	TRBV12-3/TRBV12-4	TRBJ1-3
CATEPLGSGSHEQFF	TRBV6-2/TRBV6-3	TRBJ2-1
CATRTGRMNTEAFF	TRBV15	TRBJ1-1
CASSQVIDSDNEQFF	TRBV7-9	TRBJ2-1
CASSSPGTLFEQYF	TRBV11-2	TRBJ2-7
CASSLARAPWTEAFF	TRBV5-1	TRBJ1-1
CSVVAWAPQETQYF	TRBV29-1	TRBJ2-5
CSVEDLGETQYF	TRBV29-1	TRBJ2-5
CASGEAIRGNTIYF	TRBV6-2/TRBV6-3	TRBJ1-3
CASSLMVMSEAFF	TRBV5-1	TRBJ1-1
CASSLSFSSTGELFF	TRBV27	TRBJ2-2
CAISESSGSGYTF	TRBV10-3	TRBJ1-2
CASSSLTSGRANEQFF	TRBV7-9	TRBJ2-1
CASSIGQLQYF	TRBV19	TRBJ2-7
CASSQVSDNTEAFF	TRBV4-2	TRBJ1-1
CASSLTPTGNSYEQYF	TRBV28	TRBJ2-7
CASRSDRETNEKLFF	TRBV28	TRBJ1-4
CSVETGSSYEQYF	TRBV29-1	TRBJ2-7
CASSLPHQTQYF	TRBV12-3/TRBV12-4	TRBJ2-5
CASSQIAGGTYEQYF	TRBV4-1	TRBJ2-7
CASSQEVAFSYEQYF	TRBV4-2	TRBJ2-7
CASSITVGQGYNEQFF	TRBV19	TRBJ2-1
CAGSPLGTASYEQYF	TRBV7-3	TRBJ2-7
CASSKFRDRGKETQYF	TRBV7-8	TRBJ2-5
CASSQVTPDQPQHF	TRBV14	TRBJ1-5
CASSYYGRQGLNQPQHF	TRBV6-6	TRBJ1-5
CATSTYEGTYEQYF	TRBV15	TRBJ2-7
CASSLAWGASETQYF	TRBV5-4	TRBJ2-5